These 14 T cell receptor beta chains share one sample of origin, sequenced in a study of early T cells in non-severe SARS-CoV-2 infection. TCRdb processed the 5' RACE reads anew with MiXCR; each CDR3 protein has one entry. The sample lists roughly 45,000 distinct CDR3 sequences, around 10% seen once, with 21% in the top ten. Sequencing used whole blood. The receptors here all came from an adult who was a healthcare worker with PCR-confirmed SARS-CoV-2 infection or an uninfected control (not recorded which).

This chain joins TRBV5-4 and TRBJ1-4, with D unclear. Germline values: CDR1 SGHNT, CDR2 YYREEE (reference sequence). The CDR3 is 15 amino acids. Trimming removed 5 bases at V and 8 bases at J, with 19 bases between. The CDR3 sequence is CASSWRSDGGEKLFF. The CDR3 DNA sequence: TGTGCCAGCAGTTGGAGGTCCGACGGCGGGGAAAAACTGTTTTTT.

The chain employs TRBV20-1 and TRBJ2-3; 8 bases are shared with TRBD2. The CDR3 length is 15 residues. V shed 4 bases, J shed 3 bases, and the junction held 9 bases outside the gene matches. Germline assignment: CDR1 DFQATT and CDR2 SNEGSKA (reference sequence). The CDR3 nucleotides read TGCAGTGCTACTACCAGCGGGAGTGGGACAGATACGCAGTATTTT. It specifies CSATTSGSGTDTQYF.

Regarding this clonotype: Possible read error: a much larger clone is one base away. The chain employs TRBV29-1 and TRBJ2-7; either TRBD1 or TRBD2 may supply D (5 bases each). The CDR3 is made up of 13 amino acids. The germline V gene has CDR1 SQVTM and CDR2 ANQGSEA. V was pared by 7 bases and J by 6 bases, with 19 bases between. CDR3 protein: CSGRIGKGSEQYF. CDR3 coding DNA: TGCAGCGGAAGGATAGGGAAGGGGAGCGAGCAGTACTTC.

This clonotype was recorded at least ten times. The chain joins TRBV28 to TRBJ2-3, with 12 positions matching TRBD2. Per the germline V gene, CDR1 is MDHEN and CDR2 is SYDVKM. The V and J ends lost 1 base and 2 bases, in that order; junction bases with no gene match: 4. The CDR3 covers 17 residues. CDR3 DNA: TGTGCCAGCAGTTTATTTAGGACTAGCGGGAACACAGATACGCAGTATTTT. This gives the protein CASSLFRTSGNTDTQYF.

This chain uses TRBV14 with TRBJ1-2; D unclear. This CDR3 spans 14 amino acids. The germline V gene encodes CDR1 SGHDN and CDR2 FVKESK. The V end was cut by 2 bases, the J end by 3 bases, with 10 bases between. The CDR3 DNA is TGTGCCAGCAGCCAACCCCGGGGAGACTATGGCTACACCTTC. It is translated as CASSQPRGDYGYTF.

The table lists this clonotype with many counts. This sequence joins TRBV28 and TRBJ2-5; D gene ambiguous. CDR1 MDHEN and CDR2 SYDVKM come from the germline V gene. V dropped 6 bases and J dropped 6 bases, with 11 bases sitting between them. The CDR3 spans 12 residues. CDR3 DNA: TGTGCCAGCAGCCAAATCGTCCAGACCCAGTACTTC. Protein sequence: CASSQIVQTQYF.

This clonotype was counted at least ten times. The rearrangement joins TRBV20-1 to TRBJ2-6; D may be TRBD1 (5 bases). Germline V gives CDR1 DFQATT, CDR2 SNEGSKA (reference sequence). V lost 3 bases, J lost 0 bases, and 12 bases lay in between. CDR3 length equals 16 residues. Here the CDR3 reads CSASDSANSGANVLTF. The CDR3 DNA sequence: TGCAGTGCTAGTGACAGCGCAAACTCTGGGGCCAACGTCCTGACTTTC.

This clonotype was seen repeatedly, ten times or more. V usage is TRBV29-1 and J usage is TRBJ2-1; D gene uncertain. This CDR3 has 14 residues. V lost 2 bases and J 2 bases, leaving 10 bases between the germline ends. Germline CDR1 reads SQVTM; CDR2 reads ANQGSEA. The DNA for the CDR3 is TGCAGCGTTGAAATACCCGCGGCCTACAATGAGCAGTTCTTC. Amino acid sequence: CSVEIPAAYNEQFF.

This clonotype was seen ten or more times. V usage is TRBV30 and J usage is TRBJ2-7; 10 positions agree with TRBD2. V shed 3 bases, J shed 3 bases, and the junction held 8 bases outside the gene matches. Germline values: CDR1 GTSNPN, CDR2 SVGIG (reference sequence). The CDR3 covers 15 residues. CDR3 region: CAWSPLAGAHYEQYF. The DNA of the CDR3 is TGTGCCTGGAGCCCCCTAGCGGGAGCACACTACGAGCAGTACTTC.

In this sample, this clonotype turned up many times. The V and J genes are TRBV20-1 and TRBJ1-6; D remains unclear. V was clipped by 3 bases and J by 11 bases, with 17 bases between them. The CDR3 totals 14 residues. Per the germline V gene, CDR1 is DFQATT and CDR2 is SNEGSKA (reference sequence). CDR3: CSASALARGTPLHF. Here the CDR3 DNA reads TGCAGTGCTAGCGCCCTAGCCCGCGGGACACCCCTCCACTTT.

Only a few counts were recorded for this clonotype. The chain links TRBV9 to TRBJ1-6, with D maybe TRBD1 (5 bases). Trimming left V 0 bases short and J 6 bases short, with 13 bases between. This CDR3 has 16 amino acids. CDR1 SGDLS and CDR2 YYNGEE come from the germline V gene. This chain's CDR3 is CASSVDDSVGNSPLHF. In DNA form, the CDR3 reads TGTGCCAGCAGCGTAGATGACAGTGTCGGTAATTCACCCCTCCACTTT.

This clonotype was counted many times. The CDR3 DNA reads TGCGCCAGCAGCTTGCAGGGGGGAAATCAGCCCCAGCATTTT. Translating it yields CASSLQGGNQPQHF. This chain connects TRBV5-1 to TRBJ1-5, with 7 bases identical to TRBD1. Germline trimming cut 1 base from V and 4 bases from J; bases unmatched to any gene: 2. Looked up from germline, CDR1 is SGHRS and CDR2 is YFSETQ. CDR3 size: 14 residues.

This clonotype was found a few times. The chain combines TRBV6-1 with TRBJ2-3; D uncertain. Germline-derived CDR1 and CDR2 are MNHNS and SASEGT. There are 15 residues in the CDR3. Trimming left V 2 bases short and J 3 bases short, with 12 bases between. This CDR3 reads CASSEYVGSTDTQYF. CDR3 DNA sequence: TGTGCCAGCAGTGAATACGTAGGGTCGACAGATACGCAGTATTTT.

The chain has TRBV20-1 and TRBJ1-1, with D unclear. The CDR3 consists of 14 residues. Between the trimmed V and J ends, which lost 1 base and 0 bases, there was a span of 9 bases. Germline values: CDR1 DFQATT, CDR2 SNEGSKA (reference sequence). The CDR3 loop is CSARGGSLNTEAFF. CDR3 in DNA: TGCAGTGCTAGAGGAGGCAGCCTGAACACTGAAGCTTTCTTT.